This TCR beta chain emerged from a study of blood T cells in healthy people across ages (dated by TCRdb to about 2015). Study-level background: In model experiments, roughly one uniquely barcoded TCR beta cDNA molecule per two T cells was captured by template switching. The study measured age-related changes in TCR beta repertoire diversity using deep sequencing normalized with unique cDNA molecular identifiers. Donors were grouped into four age groups: young (average approximately 15 years), middle-aged (over 35), aged (around 56) and long-lived (approximately 82). To avoid experimental bias, donors of different ages were randomly spread across the sequencing lanes. For two donors (one aged 18 to 30 and one aged 80 or older), the study analyzed two additional independent replicas of 1 million unique cDNA reads from the same blood draw. Beyond this particular receptor, the publication reports: Donor CMV infection status was unknown, potentially confounding age-related changes in expanded clonotypes. Compared with the aged group, the long-lived group had more naive CD4+ T cells, fewer expanded clones and increased TCR diversity, suggesting age selection. Estimates of total diversity based on one million sequenced T cells were regarded as lower bounds and as underestimates. Since profiling was done on bulk unsorted PBMCs, naive and antigen-experienced compartments could not be conclusively compared. As age increased, observed TCR beta diversity per million T cells dropped in a roughly linear way, and a significant reduction was already evident by age 40. Observed TCR beta diversity correlated strongly with the percentage of naive T cells measured by flow cytometry.

V lost 3 bases and J lost 0 bases; the stretch between them is 15 bases long. CDR1 KGHSH and CDR2 LQKENI are derived from the germline V gene. The CDR3 goes from the cysteine to the phenylalanine over 18 residues. Only CDR3 DNA remains: 54 bases, in frame from the first base. The sample holds a few counts of this clonotype. It has no known antigen specificity. Per-base qualities were not stored, and no clone one base away is much larger. Library preparation used 5' RACE. This sample was sequenced with an Illumina HiSeq 2500. The second PCR ran for roughly 7 to 12 cycles and used a J-beta primer mix along with a sample-barcoded 5' primer. Each TCR beta cDNA molecule received a unique molecular identifier from a template-switch 5' adaptor carrying 12 random nucleotides. At least 3 million CDR3-containing paired-end reads were obtained from each sample. All of the RNA was converted into first-strand cDNA using the Mint cDNA synthesis kit, with a TRBC-specific oligonucleotide serving as the primer. Following uracil-DNA glycosylase treatment, a first 18-cycle PCR with universal primers M1SS and BC2_uni_R was performed on all cDNA. On the study's bioinformatics: For normalization, 1 million high-quality reads were randomly selected from each sample, with every read carrying a distinct molecular identifier. Instead of being binned into consensus sequences, reads that shared molecular identifiers were thrown out. MiTCR, with a Q25 quality threshold and the strictest error-elimination algorithm, was used for CDR3 identification, clonotype clustering and error correction. A nonparametric unseen species model with Euler transformation was used to estimate a lower bound on total TCR beta diversity. In TCRdb, the public reads were trimmed at Q25 with fastp and aligned with MiXCR, with productive beta chains retained. All rows with the same CDR3 protein become a single entry with the most common DNA and genes. These V and J calls are TCRdb output, not the study's own analysis. Here the sample has fewer than 1.5 million distinct CDR3 sequences; 42% occur a single time. 7% to 9.5% of the sample rests with the top ten.

The donors were roughly 40 Caucasian individuals from Russia, aged 6 to 90 years, who were systemically healthy. Each donor gave approximately 9.3 milliliters of peripheral blood, collected into EDTA-treated Vacutainer tubes. PBMCs were isolated by Ficoll-Paque density-gradient centrifugation, with at least 7 million obtained per sample. Total RNA, at least 6 micrograms per sample, was extracted from PBMCs with Trizol reagent. For every donor, flow cytometry on a PBMC aliquot measured the percentage of naive CD45RAhigh/CD27high T cells. The sequence was obtained from a woman between 18 and 29 years old in good health. Material: blood. The sequence is built from TRBV18 and TRBJ2-6; a confident D gene designation cannot be given. The CDR3 loop reads CASSPPGTPSSGANVLTF. The bases are TGTGCCAGCTCACCCCCAGGAACGCCAAGCTCTGGGGCCAACGTCCTGACTTTC.